A single sample gave rise to the 6 T cell receptor beta chains below, sequenced in a study of T cell responses to AZD1222 COVID-19 vaccine. Produced via immunoSEQ multiplex PCR; TCRdb's table is partial and in-frame only. In the table there are under 130,000 clones, approximately 87% of which are singletons. Sequencing used peripheral blood, obtained on day 0 of AZD1222 vaccination. These TCRs come from an adult in good health.

The V call is TRBV12-3 or TRBV12-4, the J call TRBJ2-1; weak D call: TRBD1 (6 bases). Between the trimmed V and J ends, which lost 5 bases and 6 bases, there was a span of 11 bases. This CDR3 has 13 amino acids. The CDR3, as DNA: TGTGCCAGCAGTCACAGGGTTGGCAATGAGCAGTTCTTC. It encodes CASSHRVGNEQFF.

This chain uses TRBV10-1 with TRBJ1-4; D call uncertain. This CDR3 contains 13 residues. Germline assignment: CDR1 WNHNN and CDR2 SYGVQD (reference sequence). Trimming shortened V by 6 bases and J by 8 bases, and 13 bases separated the two germline ends. The CDR3 spells CASRQNLEEKLFF. CDR3 nucleotide sequence: TGCGCCAGCAGGCAAAACTTGGAAGAAAAACTGTTTTTT.

The chain recombines TRBV18 with TRBJ2-7; no clear D gene. The length of the CDR3 is 12 residues. Germline loops: CDR1 KGHSH, CDR2 LQKENI. Trimming removed 3 bases from V and 0 bases from J, with 3 bases in between. CDR3 DNA sequence: TGTGCCAGCTCACCCGTCTCCTACGAGCAGTACTTC. It encodes CASSPVSYEQYF.

V and J are TRBV2 and TRBJ1-3; unclear D gene. From germline, CDR1 is SNHLY and CDR2 FYNNEI. This CDR3 spans 16 amino acids. Deletions cut 4 bases from V and 0 bases from J, with 13 bases between. The CDR3 here is CASSVYPVPSGNTIYF. CDR3 sequence (DNA): TGTGCCAGCAGTGTTTATCCAGTCCCCTCTGGAAACACCATATATTTT.

As regards this clone: This same CDR3 is encoded by further DNA sequences in the sample. V and J are TRBV7-9 and TRBJ1-1; maybe TRBD1 (5 bases). From germline, CDR1 is SEHNR and CDR2 FQNEAQ (reference sequence). Trimming shortened V by 3 bases and J by 4 bases, and 9 bases separated the two germline ends. This CDR3 contains 13 residues. The CDR3 is CASSFGGGTEAFF. CDR3 DNA sequence: TGTGCCAGCAGCTTCGGCGGGGGCACTGAAGCTTTCTTT. The full variable domain, with the rest looked up from reference TRBV7-9 and TRBJ1-1, is DTGVSQNPRHKITKRGQNVTFRCDPISEHNRLYWYRQTLGQGPEFLTYFQNEAQLEKSRLLSDRFSAERPKGSFSTLEIQRTEQGDSAMYLCASSFGGGTEAFFGQGTRLTVV.

On this clone itself: One end of the junction varies from germline; a read error may be responsible. The chain uses TRBV18 and TRBJ1-6; TRBD1 is a possible D gene (5 bases). There are 16 residues in the CDR3. Germline V gene sequence: CDR1 KGHSH, CDR2 LQKENI. CDR3 region: CASSPRTVRGNSPPDF. As DNA, the CDR3 is TGTGCCAGCTCACCACGTACCGTAAGGGGAAATTCACCCCCCGACTTT.